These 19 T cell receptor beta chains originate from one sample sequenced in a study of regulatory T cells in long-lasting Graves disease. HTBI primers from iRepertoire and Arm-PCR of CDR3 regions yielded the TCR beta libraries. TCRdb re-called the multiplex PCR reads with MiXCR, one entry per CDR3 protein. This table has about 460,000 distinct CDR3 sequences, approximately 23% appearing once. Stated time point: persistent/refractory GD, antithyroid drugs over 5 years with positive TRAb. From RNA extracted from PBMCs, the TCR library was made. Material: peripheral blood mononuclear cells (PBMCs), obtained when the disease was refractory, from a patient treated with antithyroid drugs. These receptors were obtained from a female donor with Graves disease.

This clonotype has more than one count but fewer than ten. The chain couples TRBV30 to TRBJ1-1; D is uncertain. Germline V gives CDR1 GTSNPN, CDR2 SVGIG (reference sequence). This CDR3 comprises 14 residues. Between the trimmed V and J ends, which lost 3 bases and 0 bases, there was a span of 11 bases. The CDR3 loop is CAWSANSLNTEAFF. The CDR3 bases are TGTGCCTGGAGCGCTAATTCATTGAACACTGAAGCTTTCTTT.

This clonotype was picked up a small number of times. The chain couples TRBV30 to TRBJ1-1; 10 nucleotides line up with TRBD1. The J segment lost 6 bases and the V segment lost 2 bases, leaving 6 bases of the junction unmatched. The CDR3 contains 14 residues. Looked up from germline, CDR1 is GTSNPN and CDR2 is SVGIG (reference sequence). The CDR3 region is CAWSRGQGRPEAFF. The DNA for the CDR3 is TGTGCCTGGAGTAGGGGACAGGGGCGGCCTGAAGCTTTCTTT.

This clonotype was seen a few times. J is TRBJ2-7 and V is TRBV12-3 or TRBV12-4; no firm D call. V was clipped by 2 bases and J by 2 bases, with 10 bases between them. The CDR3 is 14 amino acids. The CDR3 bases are TGTGCCAGCAGTTTAAACGGCGGCACCTACGAGCAGTACTTC. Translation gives CASSLNGGTYEQYF.

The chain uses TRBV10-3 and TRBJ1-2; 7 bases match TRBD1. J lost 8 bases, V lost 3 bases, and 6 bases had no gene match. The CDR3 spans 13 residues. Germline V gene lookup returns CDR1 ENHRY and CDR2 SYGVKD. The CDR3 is CAISETRGEGYTF. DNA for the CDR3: TGTGCCATCAGTGAAACCAGGGGGGAAGGCTACACCTTC.

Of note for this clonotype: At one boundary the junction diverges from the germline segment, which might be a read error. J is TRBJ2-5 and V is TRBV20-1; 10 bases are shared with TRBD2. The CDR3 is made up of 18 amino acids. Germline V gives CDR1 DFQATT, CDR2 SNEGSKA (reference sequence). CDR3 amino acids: CSVRGRGLAGGVEETQYF. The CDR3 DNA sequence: TGCAGTGTTAGAGGAAGGGGATTAGCGGGAGGAGTGGAGGAGACCCAGTACTTC.

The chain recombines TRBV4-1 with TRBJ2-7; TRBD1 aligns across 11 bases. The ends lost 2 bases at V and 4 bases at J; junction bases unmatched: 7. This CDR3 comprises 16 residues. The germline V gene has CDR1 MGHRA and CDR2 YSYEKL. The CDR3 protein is CASSQPGTGGLYEQYF. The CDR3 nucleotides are TGCGCCAGCAGCCAACCCGGGACAGGGGGTCTATACGAGCAGTACTTC.

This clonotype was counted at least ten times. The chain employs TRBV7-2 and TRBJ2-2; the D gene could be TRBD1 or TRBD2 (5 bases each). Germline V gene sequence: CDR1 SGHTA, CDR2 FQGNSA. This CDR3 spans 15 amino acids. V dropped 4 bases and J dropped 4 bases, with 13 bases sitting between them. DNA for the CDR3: TGTGCCAGCAGCTACCGGGACCGGGCCACCGGGGAGCTGTTTTTT. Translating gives CASSYRDRATGELFF.

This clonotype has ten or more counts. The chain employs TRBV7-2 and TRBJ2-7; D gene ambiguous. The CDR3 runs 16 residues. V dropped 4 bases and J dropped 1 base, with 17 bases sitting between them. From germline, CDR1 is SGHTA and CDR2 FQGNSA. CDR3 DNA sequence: TGTGCCAGCAGCTCGGGCCCGGCACAACGATCCTACGAGCAGTACTTC. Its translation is CASSSGPAQRSYEQYF. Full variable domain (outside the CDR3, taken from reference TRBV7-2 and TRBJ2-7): GAGVSQSPSNKVTEKGKDVELRCDPISGHTALYWYRQSLGQGLEFLIYFQGNSAPDKSGLPSDRFSAERTGGSVSTLTIQRTQQEDSAVYLCASSSGPAQRSYEQYFGPGTRLTVT.

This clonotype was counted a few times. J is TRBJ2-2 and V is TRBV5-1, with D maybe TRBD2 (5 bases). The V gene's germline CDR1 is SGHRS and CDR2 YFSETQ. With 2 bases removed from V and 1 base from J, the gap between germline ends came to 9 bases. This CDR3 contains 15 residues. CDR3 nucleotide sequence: TGCGCCAGCAGCTTACTAGAACAGAACACCGGGGAGCTGTTTTTT. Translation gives CASSLLEQNTGELFF.

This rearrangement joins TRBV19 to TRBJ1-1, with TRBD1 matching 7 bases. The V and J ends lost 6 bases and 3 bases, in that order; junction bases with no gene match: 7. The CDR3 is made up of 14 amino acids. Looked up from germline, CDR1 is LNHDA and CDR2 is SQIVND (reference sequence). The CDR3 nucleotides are TGTGCCAGTAGAATGGGACAGTGGGACACTGAAGCTTTCTTT. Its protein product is CASRMGQWDTEAFF. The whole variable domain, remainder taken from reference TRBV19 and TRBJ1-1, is DGGITQSPKYLFRKEGQNVTLSCEQNLNHDAMYWYRQDPGQGLRLIYYSQIVNDFQKGDIAEGYSVSREKKESFPLTVTSAQKNPTAFYLCASRMGQWDTEAFFGQGTRLTVV.

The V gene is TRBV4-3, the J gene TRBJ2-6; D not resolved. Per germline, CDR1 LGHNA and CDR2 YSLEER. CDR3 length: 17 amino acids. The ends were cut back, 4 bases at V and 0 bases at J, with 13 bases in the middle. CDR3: CASSLGGRYSGANVLTF. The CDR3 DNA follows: TGCGCCAGCAGCCTCGGCGGCCGTTACTCTGGGGCCAACGTCCTGACTTTC.

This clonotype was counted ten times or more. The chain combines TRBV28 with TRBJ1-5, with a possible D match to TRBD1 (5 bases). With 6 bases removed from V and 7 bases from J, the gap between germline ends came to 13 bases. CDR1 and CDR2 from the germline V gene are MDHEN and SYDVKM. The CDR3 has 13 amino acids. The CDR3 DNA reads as TGTGCCAGCAGATCTGCCGGGACCCAGCCCCAGCATTTT. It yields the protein CASRSAGTQPQHF.

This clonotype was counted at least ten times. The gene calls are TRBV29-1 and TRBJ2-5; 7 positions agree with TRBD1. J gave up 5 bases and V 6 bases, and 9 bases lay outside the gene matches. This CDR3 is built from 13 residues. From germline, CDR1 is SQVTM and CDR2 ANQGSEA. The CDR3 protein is CSVNEQGLETQYF. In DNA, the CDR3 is TGCAGCGTGAACGAACAGGGGTTGGAGACCCAGTACTTC.

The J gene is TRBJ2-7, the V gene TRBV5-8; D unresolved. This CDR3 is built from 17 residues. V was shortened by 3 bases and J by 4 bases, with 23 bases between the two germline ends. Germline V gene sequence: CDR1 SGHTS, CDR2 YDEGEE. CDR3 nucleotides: TGTGCCAGCAGCTCCGATAATGAAGGGAACCTTAAATACGAGCAGTACTTC. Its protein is CASSSDNEGNLKYEQYF.

The DNA of the CDR3 is TGTGCCAGCAGTTTCCAACTTTATCAGCCCCAGCATTTT. Protein: CASSFQLYQPQHF. V usage is TRBV12-3 or TRBV12-4 and J usage is TRBJ1-5; no firm D call. CDR3 length equals 13 residues. V was trimmed by 3 bases and J by 5 bases, leaving 8 bases between them.

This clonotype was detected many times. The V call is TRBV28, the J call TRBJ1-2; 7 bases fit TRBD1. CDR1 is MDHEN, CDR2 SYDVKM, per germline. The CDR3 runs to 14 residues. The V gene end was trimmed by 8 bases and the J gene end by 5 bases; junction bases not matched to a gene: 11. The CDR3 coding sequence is TGTGCCAGCCGAGGGACAGTGGGACCTTATGGCTACACCTTC. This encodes CASRGTVGPYGYTF.

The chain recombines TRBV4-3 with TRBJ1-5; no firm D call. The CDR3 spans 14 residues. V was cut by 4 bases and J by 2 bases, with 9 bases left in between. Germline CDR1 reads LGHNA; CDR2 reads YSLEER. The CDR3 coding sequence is TGCGCCAGCAGCCTTGGGTTGCGCAATCAGCCCCAGCATTTT. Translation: CASSLGLRNQPQHF.

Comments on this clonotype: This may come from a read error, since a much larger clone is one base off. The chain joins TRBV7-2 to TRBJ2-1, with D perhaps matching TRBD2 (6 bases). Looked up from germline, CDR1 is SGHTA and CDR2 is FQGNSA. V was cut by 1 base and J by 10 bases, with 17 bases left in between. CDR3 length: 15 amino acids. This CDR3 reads CASSLGSGVNDEQFF. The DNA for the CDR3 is TGTGCCAGCAGCTTAGGATCGGGAGTAAACGACGAGCAGTTCTTC.

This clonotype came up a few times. DNA for the CDR3: TGTGCCAGCAGTCTCCATTTGGGACCCCTCCACTTT. It specifies CASSLHLGPLHF. The chain employs TRBV6-1 and TRBJ1-6; D not resolved. Per germline, CDR1 MNHNS and CDR2 SASEGT. This CDR3 is built from 12 residues. Trimming stripped 5 bases from V and 12 bases from J, with 11 bases between.